A single sample gave rise to the 32 T cell receptor beta chains below, sequenced in a study of CD8 T cells in ankylosing spondylitis. TCRdb recomputed calls from the 5' RACE reads with MiXCR, one row per CDR3 protein. The top ten clones hold about 1% of a sample with 300,000 to 350,000 distinct CDR3 sequences, about 15% of them seen once. Sequenced sample: blood, either unsorted or a sorted T cell fraction (not recorded which). The origin of the receptors is a male donor with ankylosing spondylitis or in good health (not recorded which).

This chain connects TRBV6-1 to TRBJ2-2; 7 bases are a match to TRBD1. CDR3 size: 14 residues. Germline CDR1 is MNHNS and CDR2 is SASEGT. With V trimmed by 7 bases and J by 5 bases, 7 bases remained unmatched. This CDR3 reads CASMGRGRTGELFF. The CDR3 region has the DNA TGTGCCAGCATGGGCAGGGGGAGAACCGGGGAGCTGTTTTTT.

This clonotype was recorded a few times. The chain joins TRBV5-1 to TRBJ1-1, with D unresolved. Germline V gene sequence: CDR1 SGHRS, CDR2 YFSETQ. Between the trimmed V and J ends, which lost 2 bases and 1 base, there was a span of 9 bases. CDR3 length equals 14 residues. CDR3 DNA sequence: TGCGCCAGCAGCTTACGCGGCCCGAACACTGAAGCTTTCTTT. It is translated as CASSLRGPNTEAFF.

The genes are TRBV10-3 and TRBJ2-2; no clear D gene. Trimming removed 3 bases at V and 2 bases at J, with 13 bases between. This CDR3 is built from 16 residues. Germline V gives CDR1 ENHRY, CDR2 SYGVKD. The DNA of the CDR3 is TGTGCCATCAGTGAACCCTCAGCCTCTAACACCGGGGAGCTGTTTTTT. This encodes CAISEPSASNTGELFF.

The chain has TRBV20-1 and TRBJ2-3, with 10 bases aligning to TRBD1. CDR3 length: 16 amino acids. Germline V gene lookup returns CDR1 DFQATT and CDR2 SNEGSKA (reference sequence). Trimming took 3 bases from V and 4 from J; bases not matched to a gene: 10. The CDR3 sequence: CSASKAGQGFPDTQYF. CDR3 sequence (DNA): TGCAGTGCTAGTAAAGCGGGACAGGGGTTTCCAGATACGCAGTATTTT.

This chain uses TRBV6-1 with TRBJ2-6; weak D call: TRBD2 (6 bases). Between the trimmed V and J ends, which lost 2 bases and 1 base, there was a span of 21 bases. The CDR3 sequence is 20 residues long. From germline, CDR1 is MNHNS and CDR2 SASEGT. CDR3 in amino acids: CASSERSTEGTPSGANVLTF. The CDR3 coding sequence is TGTGCCAGCAGTGAAAGGTCCACGGAGGGCACCCCATCTGGGGCCAACGTCCTGACTTTC.

This clonotype has a handful of counts. The rearrangement uses TRBV6-1 and TRBJ2-4; either TRBD1 or TRBD2 may supply D (6 bases each). Per the germline V gene, CDR1 is MNHNS and CDR2 is SASEGT. Trimming left V 5 bases short and J 3 bases short, with 14 bases between. The length of the CDR3 is 15 residues. CDR3 protein: CASSPPRGVKNIQYF. The CDR3 coding sequence is TGTGCCAGCAGTCCCCCTAGGGGGGTCAAAAACATTCAGTACTTC.

The rearrangement uses TRBV7-9 and TRBJ1-4; weak D call: TRBD1 (5 bases). Germline V CDR1 and CDR2: SEHNR, FQNEAQ (reference sequence). The CDR3 extends over 15 amino acids. The germline V and J ends were trimmed by 2 bases and 5 bases, with 12 bases remaining between them. This chain's CDR3 is CASSLSTGANEKLFF. The CDR3 nucleotides read TGTGCCAGCAGCTTAAGTACAGGTGCGAATGAAAAACTGTTTTTT.

V and J are TRBV4-2 and TRBJ2-5; 7 nucleotides match TRBD1. The CDR3 length is 17 residues. The germline V gene encodes CDR1 LGHNA and CDR2 YNFKEQ. Trimming at V came to 0 bases and at J to 5 bases, leaving 12 bases not matched to a gene. CDR3 bases: TGTGCCAGCAGCCAAGATGCCGGGACAGTCTCTGGCGAGACCCAGTACTTC. Protein: CASSQDAGTVSGETQYF.

The genes are TRBV5-8 and TRBJ2-7; D is possibly TRBD1 (7 bases). V gave up 4 bases and J gave up 12 bases, with 17 bases separating them. There are 12 residues in the CDR3. CDR1 is SGHTS, CDR2 YDEGEE, per germline. In DNA form, the CDR3 reads TGTGCCAGCAGCATGGAGGGGGACAGAAGGTACTTC. It yields the protein CASSMEGDRRYF.

This clonotype showed up many times. The chain employs TRBV12-3 or TRBV12-4 and TRBJ1-6; D is unresolved. This CDR3 region has 14 residues. The V gene lost 6 bases and the J gene lost 0 bases, with 6 bases spanning the gap. CDR3 bases: TGTGCCAGCAGGGTCAGCTCCTATAATTCACCCCTCCACTTT. Translated: CASRVSSYNSPLHF.

In its sample, this clonotype was seen many times. The chain combines TRBV9 with TRBJ2-3; 12 bases are a match to TRBD1. V lost 4 bases to trimming and J lost 2 bases; unmatched junction nucleotides: 11. This CDR3 comprises 18 residues. The germline CDR1 and CDR2 sequences are SGDLS and YYNGEE. CDR3 residues: CASSFGTGGSTYTDTQYF. CDR3 bases: TGTGCCAGCAGCTTCGGGACAGGGGGCTCGACTTACACAGATACGCAGTATTTT.

This clonotype has a handful of counts. The chain's CDR3 is CASSASTSSYNEQFF. CDR3 DNA: TGCGCCAGCAGCGCCTCGACTAGCTCCTACAATGAGCAGTTCTTC. This rearrangement joins TRBV5-1 to TRBJ2-1; tentative D call: TRBD2 (6 bases). V lost 4 bases and J lost 0, with 11 bases in between. Per germline, CDR1 SGHRS and CDR2 YFSETQ. The CDR3 contains 15 residues.

This chain connects TRBV7-8 to TRBJ2-1; 10 bases align to TRBD2. CDR1 and CDR2 from the germline V gene are SGHVS and FQNEAQ. CDR3 length equals 15 residues. The trim removed 5 bases at V and 6 bases at J, leaving 7 bases unmatched. The CDR3 sequence is CASSERLAGRNEQFF. The CDR3, as DNA: TGTGCCAGCAGCGAAAGACTAGCGGGCCGCAATGAGCAGTTCTTC.

The rearrangement uses TRBV20-1 and TRBJ2-7, with TRBD1 matching over 9 bases. Germline V gives CDR1 DFQATT, CDR2 SNEGSKA (reference sequence). The CDR3 is 15 residues long. The V gene end was trimmed by 4 bases and the J gene end by 5 bases; junction bases not matched to a gene: 12. The CDR3 is CSATHPGQGSNEQYF. As DNA, the CDR3 is TGCAGTGCTACACACCCGGGACAGGGATCGAACGAGCAGTACTTC.

The chain recombines TRBV7-2 with TRBJ2-7, with D possibly being TRBD2 (6 bases). The V gene lost 1 base and the J gene lost 3 bases, with 13 bases spanning the gap. The CDR3 covers 15 residues. Germline lookup yields CDR1 SGHTA and CDR2 FQGNSA. The CDR3 sequence: CASSLEAGSYYEQYF. The CDR3 coding sequence is TGTGCCAGCAGCTTAGAGGCGGGGTCGTACTACGAGCAGTACTTC.

This chain uses TRBV18 with TRBJ1-6; D is perhaps TRBD1 (6 bases). This CDR3 spans 14 amino acids. V lost 3 bases and J 7 bases, leaving 10 bases between the germline ends. Germline V lookup: CDR1 KGHSH, CDR2 LQKENI. The CDR3 loop is CASSPTGTNSPLHF. CDR3 sequence (DNA): TGTGCCAGCTCACCGACAGGAACCAATTCACCCCTCCACTTT.

J is TRBJ1-4 and V is TRBV7-9; D might be TRBD1 (5 bases). Germline values: CDR1 SEHNR, CDR2 FQNEAQ (reference sequence). The CDR3 is 16 residues long. V was trimmed by 1 base and J by 7 bases, leaving 16 bases between them. CDR3: CASSLVLWGFGEKLFF. The DNA of the CDR3 is TGTGCCAGCAGCTTAGTCTTGTGGGGGTTCGGTGAAAAACTGTTTTTT.

The V and J genes are TRBV29-1 and TRBJ1-5; 11 nucleotides match TRBD1. The CDR3 has 14 residues. V trimming: 5 bases; J trimming: 7 bases; junction bases outside the gene matches: 7. CDR1 and CDR2 (germline): SQVTM, ANQGSEA. CDR3 region: CSVTAGTGGQPQHF. The CDR3 region has the DNA TGCAGCGTTACAGCCGGGACAGGGGGGCAGCCCCAGCATTTT.

The chain couples TRBV12-3 or TRBV12-4 to TRBJ1-1; possibly TRBD1 for D (5 bases). V was cut by 5 bases and J by 7 bases, with 11 bases left in between. The CDR3 has 12 residues. CDR3 sequence (DNA): TGTGCCAGCAGTGCCGGACAAGTTGAAGCTTTCTTT. Its translation: CASSAGQVEAFF.

The V call is TRBV12-3 or TRBV12-4, the J call TRBJ2-7; no clear D gene. The V and J ends lost 1 base and 9 bases respectively, with 7 bases between them. The CDR3 covers 11 residues. Written as DNA, the CDR3 is TGTGCCAGCAGTTTAGGGGATCGGCAGTACTTC. It encodes CASSLGDRQYF.

Here the CDR3 reads CASSQDGLAGVYEQYF. As DNA, the CDR3 is TGTGCCAGCAGCCAAGATGGACTAGCGGGAGTGTACGAGCAGTACTTC. The chain combines TRBV4-2 with TRBJ2-7; 13 nucleotides agree with TRBD2. Germline V CDR1 and CDR2: LGHNA, YNFKEQ. The CDR3 extends over 16 amino acids. The junction had 3 bases not matched to a gene; V was cut back by 0 bases and J by 4 bases.

The chain combines TRBV12-3 or TRBV12-4 with TRBJ1-2; D is possibly TRBD1 (5 bases). This CDR3 comprises 16 residues. Trimming stripped 6 bases from V and 4 bases from J, with 21 bases between. In nucleotides, the CDR3 is TGTGCCAGCAGCTACGGATGGGCAGGGAGGAGCTATGGCTACACCTTC. It codes for CASSYGWAGRSYGYTF.

This clonotype was recorded a few times. The rearrangement uses TRBV5-1 and TRBJ2-5; 8 nucleotides line up with TRBD2. The CDR3 is 17 amino acids. Germline CDR1 reads SGHRS; CDR2 reads YFSETQ. Losses at the gene ends were 3 bases for V and 4 bases for J; bases not matched to a gene: 14. CDR3 nucleotide sequence: TGCGCCAGCAGCTCCTCCACTCGGGCGGGAGGAGGAGAGACCCAGTACTTC. Its protein is CASSSSTRAGGGETQYF.

This clonotype was seen ten or more times. An end of the junction does not agree with germline; a read error may underlie this. The CDR3 loop is CASSLGADTQYF. The CDR3 nucleotides are TGTGCCAGCAGCTTAGGGGCAGATACGCAGTATTTT. This chain links TRBV5-1 with TRBJ2-3; maybe TRBD1 (5 bases). Germline CDR1 reads SGHRS; CDR2 reads YFSETQ. The CDR3 is 12 amino acids.

V and J are TRBV3-1 and TRBJ2-7; D is perhaps TRBD1 or TRBD2 (7 bases each). Trimming stripped 3 bases from V and 6 bases from J, with 18 bases between. Germline values: CDR1 LGHDT, CDR2 YNNKEL (reference sequence). The length of the CDR3 is 15 residues. In DNA, the CDR3 is TGTGCCAGCAGCCAGGGGGGGACAGAAAAAGGCGAGCAGTACTTC. This codes for CASSQGGTEKGEQYF.

This clonotype was seen many times. The chain has TRBV5-1 and TRBJ2-1, with D unresolved. From germline, CDR1 is SGHRS and CDR2 YFSETQ. The V end was cut by 2 bases, the J end by 3 bases, with 12 bases between. The CDR3 covers 15 residues. The CDR3 DNA reads TGCGCCAGCAGCTTACACACTTCCCTCTACAATGAGCAGTTCTTC. Protein sequence: CASSLHTSLYNEQFF.

Only a few counts were recorded for this clonotype. This rearrangement joins TRBV12-3 or TRBV12-4 to TRBJ1-5; D uncertain. CDR3 length: 13 residues. V was shortened by 2 bases and J by 7 bases, with 9 bases between the two germline ends. The CDR3 loop reads CASSLRQEQPQHF. CDR3 coding DNA: TGTGCCAGCAGTTTACGGCAGGAGCAGCCCCAGCATTTT.

The rearrangement joins TRBV27 to TRBJ2-1; the match to TRBD1 covers 8 bases. The CDR3 contains 16 residues. With 2 bases clipped from V and 4 bases from J, the junction kept 7 bases outside the gene matches. Germline CDR1 is MNHEY and CDR2 is SMNVEV (reference sequence). The CDR3 bases are TGTGCCAGCAGTTTAACGGACAGGGAAGCTTACAATGAGCAGTTCTTC. This gives the protein CASSLTDREAYNEQFF.

This clonotype was recorded many times. V and J are TRBV12-3 or TRBV12-4 and TRBJ2-1; tentative D call: TRBD2 (5 bases). Trimming stripped 4 bases from V and 8 bases from J, with 9 bases between. The length of the CDR3 is 12 residues. The CDR3 DNA follows: TGTGCCAGCAGTTCCGTTAGCGATGAGCAGTTCTTC. Translating gives CASSSVSDEQFF.

This clonotype was observed at least ten times. The chain combines TRBV10-3 with TRBJ2-7; 8 nucleotides line up with TRBD1. The CDR3 sequence is 13 residues long. Germline lookup yields CDR1 ENHRY and CDR2 SYGVKD. V lost 4 bases to trimming and J lost 3 bases; unmatched junction nucleotides: 2. The CDR3 sequence: CAISVTGVYEQYF. The CDR3 DNA sequence: TGTGCCATCAGTGTGACAGGGGTCTACGAGCAGTACTTC.

Only a few counts were recorded for this clonotype. This sequence joins TRBV2 and TRBJ2-2, with D perhaps matching TRBD1 (5 bases). The CDR3 runs to 14 residues. Germline CDR1 reads SNHLY; CDR2 reads FYNNEI. V was pared by 6 bases and J by 5 bases, with 13 bases between. The CDR3 DNA is TGTGCCAGCAGCGTAGGGGTAGTGACCGGGGAGCTGTTTTTT. Translated: CASSVGVVTGELFF.

This clonotype was seen a few times. The chain couples TRBV12-3 or TRBV12-4 to TRBJ1-1, with D maybe TRBD1 (6 bases). V shed 3 bases and J shed 2 bases, with 10 bases lying between them. The CDR3 extends over 14 amino acids. The CDR3 region has the DNA TGTGCCAGCAGTTTTGGGGGGACAAACACTGAAGCTTTCTTT. Protein product: CASSFGGTNTEAFF.